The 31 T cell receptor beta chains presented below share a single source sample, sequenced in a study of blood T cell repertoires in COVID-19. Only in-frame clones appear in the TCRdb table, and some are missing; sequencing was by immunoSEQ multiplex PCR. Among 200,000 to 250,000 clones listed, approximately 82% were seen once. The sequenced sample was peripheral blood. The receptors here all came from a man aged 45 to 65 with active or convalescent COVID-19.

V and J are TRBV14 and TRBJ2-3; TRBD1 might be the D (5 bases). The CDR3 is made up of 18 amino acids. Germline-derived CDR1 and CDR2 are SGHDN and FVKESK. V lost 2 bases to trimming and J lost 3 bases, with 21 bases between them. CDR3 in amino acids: CASSQRTTSGSRTDTQYF. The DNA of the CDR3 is TGTGCCAGCAGCCAACGGACAACATCGGGTAGCAGGACAGATACGCAGTATTTT.

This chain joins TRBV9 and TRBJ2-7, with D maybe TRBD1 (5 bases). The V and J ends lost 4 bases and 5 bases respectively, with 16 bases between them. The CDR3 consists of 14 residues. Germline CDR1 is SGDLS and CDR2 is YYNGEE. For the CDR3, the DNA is TGTGCCAGCAGCCCCCGGACATCCCCTAACGAGCAGTACTTC. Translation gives CASSPRTSPNEQYF. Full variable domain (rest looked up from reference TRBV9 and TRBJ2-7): DSGVTQTPKHLITATGQRVTLRCSPRSGDLSVYWYQQSLDQGLQFLIQYYNGEERAKGNILERFSAQQFPDLHSELNLSSLELGDSALYFCASSPRTSPNEQYFGPGTRLTVT.

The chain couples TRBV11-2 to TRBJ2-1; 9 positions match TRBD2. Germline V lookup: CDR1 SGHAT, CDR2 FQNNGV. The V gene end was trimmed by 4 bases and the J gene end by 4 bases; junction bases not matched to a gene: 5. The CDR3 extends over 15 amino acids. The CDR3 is CASSSLSGRYNEQFF. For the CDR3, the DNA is TGTGCCAGCAGCTCCCTTAGCGGGAGATACAATGAGCAGTTCTTC.

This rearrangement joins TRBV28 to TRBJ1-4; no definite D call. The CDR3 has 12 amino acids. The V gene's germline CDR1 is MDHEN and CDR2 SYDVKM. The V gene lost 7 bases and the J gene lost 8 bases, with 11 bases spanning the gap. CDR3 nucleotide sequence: TGTGCCAGCAACCAGATCTCCGAAAAACTGTTTTTT. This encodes CASNQISEKLFF.

The CDR3 protein is CSLGQGETQYF. The CDR3, as DNA: TGCAGCTTGGGACAGGGGGAGACCCAGTACTTC. The V call is TRBV29-1, the J call TRBJ2-5, with 10 bases lining up with TRBD1. V was pared by 8 bases and J by 5 bases, with 2 bases of the junction left unmatched. The CDR3 is 11 amino acids. Germline CDR1 is SQVTM and CDR2 is ANQGSEA.

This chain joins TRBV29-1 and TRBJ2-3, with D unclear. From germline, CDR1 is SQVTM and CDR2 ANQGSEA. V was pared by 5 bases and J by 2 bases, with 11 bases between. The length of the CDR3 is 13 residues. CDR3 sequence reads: CSVLHINTDTQYF. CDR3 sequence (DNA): TGCAGCGTTTTGCACATTAACACAGATACGCAGTATTTT.

Written as DNA, the CDR3 is TGTGCCAGCAGCTTAGAAGTCTACCTTTACCCTCGTGATACGCAGTATTTT. It specifies CASSLEVYLYPRDTQYF. The chain couples TRBV7-8 to TRBJ2-3; D gene unclear. Germline CDR1 and CDR2: SGHVS and FQNEAQ. The V end lost 1 base, the J end lost 6 bases, and 20 bases lay between the germline ends. CDR3 size: 17 residues.

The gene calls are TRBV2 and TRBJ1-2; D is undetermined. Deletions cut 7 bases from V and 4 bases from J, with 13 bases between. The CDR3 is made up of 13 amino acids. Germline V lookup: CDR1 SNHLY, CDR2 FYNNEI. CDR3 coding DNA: TGTGCCAGCAAAGGGATAGGGAGCTATGGCTACACCTTC. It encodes CASKGIGSYGYTF.

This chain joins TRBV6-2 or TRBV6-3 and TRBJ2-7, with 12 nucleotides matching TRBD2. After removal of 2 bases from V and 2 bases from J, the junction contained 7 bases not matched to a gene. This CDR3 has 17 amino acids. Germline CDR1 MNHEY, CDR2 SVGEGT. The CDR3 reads CASSYGLAGPPPYEQYF. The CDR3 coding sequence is TGTGCCAGCAGTTACGGACTAGCGGGACCCCCTCCCTACGAGCAGTACTTC.

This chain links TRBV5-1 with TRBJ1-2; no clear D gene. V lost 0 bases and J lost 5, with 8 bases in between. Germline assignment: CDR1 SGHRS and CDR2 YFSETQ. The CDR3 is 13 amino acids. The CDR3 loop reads CASSLAGEYGYTF. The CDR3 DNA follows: TGCGCCAGCAGCTTGGCGGGAGAATATGGCTACACCTTC.

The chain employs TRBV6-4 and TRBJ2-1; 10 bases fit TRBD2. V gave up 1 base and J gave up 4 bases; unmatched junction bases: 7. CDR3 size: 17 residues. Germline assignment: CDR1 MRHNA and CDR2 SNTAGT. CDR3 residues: CASSDLASGSGYNEQFF. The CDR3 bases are TGTGCCAGCAGTGACTTAGCTAGCGGGAGTGGGTACAATGAGCAGTTCTTC.

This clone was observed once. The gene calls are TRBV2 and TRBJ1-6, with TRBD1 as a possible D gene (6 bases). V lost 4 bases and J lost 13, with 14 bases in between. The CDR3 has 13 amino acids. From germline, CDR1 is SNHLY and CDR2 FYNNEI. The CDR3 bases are TGTGCCAGCAGTGGACAGGTATTGTTCCCCCTCCACTTT. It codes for CASSGQVLFPLHF.

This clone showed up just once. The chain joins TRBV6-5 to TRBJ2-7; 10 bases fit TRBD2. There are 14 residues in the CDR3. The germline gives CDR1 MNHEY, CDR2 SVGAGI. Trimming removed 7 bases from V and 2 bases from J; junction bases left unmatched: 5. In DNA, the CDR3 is TGTGCCAGCAAGGAGCGGGAGGGCCCCTACGAGCAGTACTTC. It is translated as CASKEREGPYEQYF.

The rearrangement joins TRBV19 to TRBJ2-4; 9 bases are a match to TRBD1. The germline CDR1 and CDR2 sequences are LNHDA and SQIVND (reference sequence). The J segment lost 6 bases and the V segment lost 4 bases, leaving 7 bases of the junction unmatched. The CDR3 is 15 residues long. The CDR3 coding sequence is TGTGCCAGTAGTAGTGGACAGGGGTACGGAAACATTCAGTACTTC. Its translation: CASSSGQGYGNIQYF.

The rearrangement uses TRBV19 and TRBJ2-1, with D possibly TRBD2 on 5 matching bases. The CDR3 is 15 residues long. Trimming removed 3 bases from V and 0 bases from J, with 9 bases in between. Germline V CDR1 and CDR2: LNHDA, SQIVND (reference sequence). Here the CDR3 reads CASSMAGVSYNEQFF. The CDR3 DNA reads TGTGCCAGTAGTATGGCCGGGGTCTCCTACAATGAGCAGTTCTTC. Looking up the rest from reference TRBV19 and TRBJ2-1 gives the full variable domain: DGGITQSPKYLFRKEGQNVTLSCEQNLNHDAMYWYRQDPGQGLRLIYYSQIVNDFQKGDIAEGYSVSREKKESFPLTVTSAQKNPTAFYLCASSMAGVSYNEQFFGPGTRLTVL.

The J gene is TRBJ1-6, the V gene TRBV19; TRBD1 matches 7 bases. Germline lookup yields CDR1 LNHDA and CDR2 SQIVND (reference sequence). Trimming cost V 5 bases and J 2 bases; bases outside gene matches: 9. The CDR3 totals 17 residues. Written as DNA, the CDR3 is TGTGCCAGTAGTGCGAACAGGGGCTCGACCTATAATTCACCCCTCCACTTT. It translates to CASSANRGSTYNSPLHF.

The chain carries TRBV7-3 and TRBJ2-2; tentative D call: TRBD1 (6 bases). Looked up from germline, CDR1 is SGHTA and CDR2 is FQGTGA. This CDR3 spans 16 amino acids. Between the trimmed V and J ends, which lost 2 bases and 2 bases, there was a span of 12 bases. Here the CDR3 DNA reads TGTGCCAGCAGCTTAGGAGACAGGAGAAACACCGGGGAGCTGTTTTTT. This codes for CASSLGDRRNTGELFF.

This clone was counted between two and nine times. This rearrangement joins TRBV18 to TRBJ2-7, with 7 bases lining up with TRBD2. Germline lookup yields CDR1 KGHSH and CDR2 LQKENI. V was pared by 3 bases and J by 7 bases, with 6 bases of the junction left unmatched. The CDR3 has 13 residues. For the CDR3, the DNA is TGTGCCAGCTCACCCGACCCAGCGGGGGAGCAGTACTTC. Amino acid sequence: CASSPDPAGEQYF.

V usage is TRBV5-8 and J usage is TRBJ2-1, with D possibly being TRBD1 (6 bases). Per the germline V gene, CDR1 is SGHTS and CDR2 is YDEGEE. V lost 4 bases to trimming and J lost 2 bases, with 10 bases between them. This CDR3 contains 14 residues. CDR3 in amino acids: CASSAGTTYNEQFF. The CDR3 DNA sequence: TGTGCCAGCAGCGCCGGGACAACCTACAATGAGCAGTTCTTC.

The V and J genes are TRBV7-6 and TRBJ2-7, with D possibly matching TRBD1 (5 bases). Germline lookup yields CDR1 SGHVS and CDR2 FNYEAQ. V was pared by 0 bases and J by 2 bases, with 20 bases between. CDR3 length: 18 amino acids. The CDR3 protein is CASSLARALQAPTYEQYV. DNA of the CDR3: TGTGCCAGCAGCTTAGCTAGGGCACTACAGGCCCCTACCTACGAGCAGTACGTC.

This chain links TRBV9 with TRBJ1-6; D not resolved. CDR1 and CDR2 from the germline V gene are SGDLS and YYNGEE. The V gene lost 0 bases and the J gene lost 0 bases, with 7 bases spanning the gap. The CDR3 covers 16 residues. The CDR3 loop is CASSVGGVSYNSPLHF. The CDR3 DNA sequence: TGTGCCAGCAGCGTAGGGGGAGTCTCCTATAATTCACCCCTCCACTTT.

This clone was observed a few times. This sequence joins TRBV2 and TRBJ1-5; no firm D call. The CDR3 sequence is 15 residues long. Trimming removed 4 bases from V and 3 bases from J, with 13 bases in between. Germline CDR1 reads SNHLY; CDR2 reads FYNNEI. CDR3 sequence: CASSGLLLNNQPQHF. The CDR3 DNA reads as TGTGCCAGCAGTGGACTGCTCCTCAACAATCAGCCCCAGCATTTT.

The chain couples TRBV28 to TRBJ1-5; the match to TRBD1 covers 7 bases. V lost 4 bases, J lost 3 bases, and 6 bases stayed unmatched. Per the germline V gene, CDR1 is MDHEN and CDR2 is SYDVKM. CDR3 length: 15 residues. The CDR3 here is CASSSGQAYNQPQHF. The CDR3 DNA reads TGTGCCAGCAGTTCCGGACAGGCCTACAATCAGCCCCAGCATTTT.

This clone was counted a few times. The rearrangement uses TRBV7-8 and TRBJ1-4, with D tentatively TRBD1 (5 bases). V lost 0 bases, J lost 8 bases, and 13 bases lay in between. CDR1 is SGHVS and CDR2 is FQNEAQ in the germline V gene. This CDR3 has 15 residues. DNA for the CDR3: TGTGCCAGCAGCTTAGCTCGGCCAGGGCCCGAAAAACTGTTTTTT. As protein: CASSLARPGPEKLFF.

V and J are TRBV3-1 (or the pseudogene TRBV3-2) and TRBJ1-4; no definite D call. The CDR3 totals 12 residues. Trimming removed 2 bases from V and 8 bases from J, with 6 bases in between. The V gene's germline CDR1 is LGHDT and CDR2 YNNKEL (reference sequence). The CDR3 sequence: CASSQLGEKLFF. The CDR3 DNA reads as TGTGCCAGCAGCCAATTGGGCGAAAAACTGTTTTTT.

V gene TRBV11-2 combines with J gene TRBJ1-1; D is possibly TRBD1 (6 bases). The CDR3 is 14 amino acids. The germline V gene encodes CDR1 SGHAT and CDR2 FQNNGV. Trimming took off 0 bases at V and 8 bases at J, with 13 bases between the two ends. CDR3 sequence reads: CASSLDQGHGEAFF. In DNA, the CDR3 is TGTGCCAGCAGCTTAGATCAGGGGCACGGAGAAGCTTTCTTT.

This CDR3 reads CASSFLAVNQETQYF. The CDR3 region has the DNA TGTGCCAGCAGTTTCCTAGCGGTCAACCAAGAGACCCAGTACTTC. The V gene is TRBV6-2 or TRBV6-3, the J gene TRBJ2-5, with 7 bases matching TRBD2. J was trimmed by 0 bases and V by 4 bases; bases with no gene match: 5. The CDR3 has 15 residues. Germline V gene lookup returns CDR1 MNHEY and CDR2 SVGEGT.

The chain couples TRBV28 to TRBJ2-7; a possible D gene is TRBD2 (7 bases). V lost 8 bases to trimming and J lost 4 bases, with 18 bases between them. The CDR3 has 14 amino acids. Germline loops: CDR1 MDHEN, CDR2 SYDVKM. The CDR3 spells CASRSRGAGYEQYF. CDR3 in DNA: TGTGCCAGCCGCTCTCGGGGGGCGGGATACGAGCAGTACTTC.

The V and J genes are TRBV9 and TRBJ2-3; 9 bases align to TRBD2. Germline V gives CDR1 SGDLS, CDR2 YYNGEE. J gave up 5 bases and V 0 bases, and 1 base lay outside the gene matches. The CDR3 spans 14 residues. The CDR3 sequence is CASSVAAGGDTQYF. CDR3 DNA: TGTGCCAGCAGCGTAGCAGCGGGAGGAGATACGCAGTATTTT. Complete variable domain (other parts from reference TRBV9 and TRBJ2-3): DSGVTQTPKHLITATGQRVTLRCSPRSGDLSVYWYQQSLDQGLQFLIQYYNGEERAKGNILERFSAQQFPDLHSELNLSSLELGDSALYFCASSVAAGGDTQYFGPGTRLTVL.

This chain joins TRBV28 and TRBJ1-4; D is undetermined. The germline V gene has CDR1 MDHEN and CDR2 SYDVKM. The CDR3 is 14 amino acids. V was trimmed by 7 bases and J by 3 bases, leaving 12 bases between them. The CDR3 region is CASIAPSSNEKLFF. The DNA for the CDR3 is TGTGCCAGCATCGCGCCTAGTTCTAATGAAAAACTGTTTTTT.

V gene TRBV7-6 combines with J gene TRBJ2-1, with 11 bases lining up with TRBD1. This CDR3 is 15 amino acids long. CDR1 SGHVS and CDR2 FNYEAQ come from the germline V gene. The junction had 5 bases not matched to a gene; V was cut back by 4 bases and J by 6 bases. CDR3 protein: CASSSRDRGGNEQFF. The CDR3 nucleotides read TGTGCCAGCAGCTCCCGGGACAGGGGGGGCAATGAGCAGTTCTTC. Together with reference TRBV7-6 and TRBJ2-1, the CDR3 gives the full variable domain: GAGVSQSPRYKVTKRGQDVALRCDPISGHVSLYWYRQALGQGPEFLTYFNYEAQQDKSGLPNDRFSAERPEGSISTLTIQRTEQRDSAMYRCASSSRDRGGNEQFFGPGTRLTVL.